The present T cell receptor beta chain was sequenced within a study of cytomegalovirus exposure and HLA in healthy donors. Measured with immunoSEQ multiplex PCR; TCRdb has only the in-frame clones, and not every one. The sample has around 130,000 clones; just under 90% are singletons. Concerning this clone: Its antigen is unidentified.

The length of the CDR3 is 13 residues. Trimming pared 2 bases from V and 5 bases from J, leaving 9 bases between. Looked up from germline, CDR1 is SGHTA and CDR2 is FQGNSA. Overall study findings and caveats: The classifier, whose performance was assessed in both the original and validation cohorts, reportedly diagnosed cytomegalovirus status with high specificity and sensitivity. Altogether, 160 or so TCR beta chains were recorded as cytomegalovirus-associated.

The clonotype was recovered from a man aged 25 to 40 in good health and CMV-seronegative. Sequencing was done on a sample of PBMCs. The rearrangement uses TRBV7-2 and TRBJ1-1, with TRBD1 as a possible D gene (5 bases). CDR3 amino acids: CASSLMGGTEAFF. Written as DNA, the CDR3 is TGTGCCAGCAGCTTAATGGGGGGAACTGAAGCTTTCTTT.